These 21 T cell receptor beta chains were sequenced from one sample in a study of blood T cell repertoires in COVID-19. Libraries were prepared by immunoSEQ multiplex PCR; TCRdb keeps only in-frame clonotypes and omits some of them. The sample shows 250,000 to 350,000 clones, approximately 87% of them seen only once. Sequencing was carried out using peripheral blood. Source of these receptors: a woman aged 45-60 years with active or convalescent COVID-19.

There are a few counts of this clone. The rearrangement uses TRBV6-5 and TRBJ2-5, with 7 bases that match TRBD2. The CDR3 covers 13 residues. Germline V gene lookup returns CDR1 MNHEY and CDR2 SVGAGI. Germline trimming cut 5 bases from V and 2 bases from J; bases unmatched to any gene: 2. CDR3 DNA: TGTGCCAGCAGTCGGGACTATCAAGAGACCCAGTACTTC. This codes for CASSRDYQETQYF.

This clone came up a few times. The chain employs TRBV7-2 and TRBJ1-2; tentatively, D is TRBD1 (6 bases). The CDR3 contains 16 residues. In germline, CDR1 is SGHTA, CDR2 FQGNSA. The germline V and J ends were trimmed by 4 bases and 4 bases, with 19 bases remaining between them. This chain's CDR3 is CASSSQQGSGSYGYTF. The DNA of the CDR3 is TGTGCCAGCAGCTCCCAACAGGGTTCAGGAAGCTATGGCTACACCTTC.

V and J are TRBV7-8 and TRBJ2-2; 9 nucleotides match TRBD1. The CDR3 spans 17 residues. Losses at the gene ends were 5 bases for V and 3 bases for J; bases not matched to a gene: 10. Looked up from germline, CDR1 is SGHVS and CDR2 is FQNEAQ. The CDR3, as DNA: TGTGCCAGCAGCCCGTGGGAGGACAGGGGCTACACCGGGGAGCTGTTTTTT. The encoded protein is CASSPWEDRGYTGELFF.

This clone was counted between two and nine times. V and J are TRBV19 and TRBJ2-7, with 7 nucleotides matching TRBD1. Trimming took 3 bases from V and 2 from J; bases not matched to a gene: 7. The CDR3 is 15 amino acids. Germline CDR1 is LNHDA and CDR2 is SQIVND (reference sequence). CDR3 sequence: CASSIQTGTAYEQYF. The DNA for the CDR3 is TGTGCCAGTAGTATTCAGACAGGGACAGCCTACGAGCAGTACTTC.

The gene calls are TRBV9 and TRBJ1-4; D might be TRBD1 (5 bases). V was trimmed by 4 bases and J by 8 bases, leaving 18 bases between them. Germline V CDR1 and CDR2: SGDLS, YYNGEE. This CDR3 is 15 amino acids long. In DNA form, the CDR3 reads TGTGCCAGCAGCCCATTGGGGCGGGGGAGCGAAAAACTGTTTTTT. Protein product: CASSPLGRGSEKLFF.

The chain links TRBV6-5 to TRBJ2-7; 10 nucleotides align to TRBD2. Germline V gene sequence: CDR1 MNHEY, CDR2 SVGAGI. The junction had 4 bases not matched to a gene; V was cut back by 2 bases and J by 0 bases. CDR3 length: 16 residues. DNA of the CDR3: TGTGCCAGCAGTTACGAGGCTAGCGGGAGCTCCTACGAGCAGTACTTC. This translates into CASSYEASGSSYEQYF.

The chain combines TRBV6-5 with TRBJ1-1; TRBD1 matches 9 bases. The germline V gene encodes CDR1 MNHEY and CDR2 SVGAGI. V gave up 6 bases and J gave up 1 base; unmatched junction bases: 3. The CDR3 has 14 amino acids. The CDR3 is CASRPGQGNTEAFF. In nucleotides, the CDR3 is TGTGCCAGCAGGCCGGGACAGGGGAACACTGAAGCTTTCTTT.

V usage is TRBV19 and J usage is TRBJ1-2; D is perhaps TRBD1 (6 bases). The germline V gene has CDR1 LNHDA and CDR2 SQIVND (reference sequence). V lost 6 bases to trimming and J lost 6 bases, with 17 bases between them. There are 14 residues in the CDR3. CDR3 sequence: CASRTGHTRDGYTF. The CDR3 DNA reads TGTGCCAGTAGGACGGGACATACCAGGGATGGCTACACCTTC.

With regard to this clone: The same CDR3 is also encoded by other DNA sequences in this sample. This chain's CDR3 is CASSVGQGYNEQFF. CDR3 in DNA: TGTGCCAGCAGCGTAGGACAGGGCTACAATGAGCAGTTCTTC. The V and J genes are TRBV9 and TRBJ2-1, with 7 bases matching TRBD1. Germline V gives CDR1 SGDLS, CDR2 YYNGEE. The V and J ends lost 0 bases and 3 bases, in that order; junction bases with no gene match: 0. The CDR3 consists of 14 residues. Full variable domain (remainder filled in from reference TRBV9 and TRBJ2-1): DSGVTQTPKHLITATGQRVTLRCSPRSGDLSVYWYQQSLDQGLQFLIQYYNGEERAKGNILERFSAQQFPDLHSELNLSSLELGDSALYFCASSVGQGYNEQFFGPGTRLTVL.

The DNA for the CDR3 is TGTGCCAGCAGGGGACTAGCGAGCGGTGCAGATACGCAGTATTTT. Translating gives CASRGLASGADTQYF. The chain employs TRBV2 and TRBJ2-3; 10 bases map to TRBD2. This CDR3 spans 15 amino acids. Germline V gives CDR1 SNHLY, CDR2 FYNNEI. J gave up 4 bases and V 6 bases, and 7 bases lay outside the gene matches.

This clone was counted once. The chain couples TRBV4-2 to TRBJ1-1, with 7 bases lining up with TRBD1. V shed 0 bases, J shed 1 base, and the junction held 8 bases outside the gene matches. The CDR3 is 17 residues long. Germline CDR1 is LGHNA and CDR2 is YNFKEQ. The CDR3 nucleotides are TGTGCCAGCAGCCAAGATCTGAGGGGGCCGGCGAACACTGAAGCTTTCTTT. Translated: CASSQDLRGPANTEAFF.

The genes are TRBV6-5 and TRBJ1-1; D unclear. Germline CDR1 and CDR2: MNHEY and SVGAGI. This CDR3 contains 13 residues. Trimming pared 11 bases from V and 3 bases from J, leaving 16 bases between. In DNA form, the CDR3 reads TGTGCCCATCGGTCCAGCCGGGACACTGAAGCTTTCTTT. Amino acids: CAHRSSRDTEAFF.

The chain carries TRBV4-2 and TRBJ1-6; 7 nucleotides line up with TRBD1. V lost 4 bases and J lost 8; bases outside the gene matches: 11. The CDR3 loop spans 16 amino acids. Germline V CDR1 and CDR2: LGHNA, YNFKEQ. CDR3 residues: CASSLTYRDSHSPLHF. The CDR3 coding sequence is TGTGCCAGCAGCCTGACGTACCGGGACAGTCATTCACCCCTCCACTTT.

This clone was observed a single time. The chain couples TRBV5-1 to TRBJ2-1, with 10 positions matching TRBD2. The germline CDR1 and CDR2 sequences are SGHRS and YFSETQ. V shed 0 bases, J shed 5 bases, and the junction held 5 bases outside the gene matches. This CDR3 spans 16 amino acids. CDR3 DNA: TGCGCCAGCAGCTTGGGAGCGGGAGGGCCGAACAATGAGCAGTTCTTC. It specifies CASSLGAGGPNNEQFF. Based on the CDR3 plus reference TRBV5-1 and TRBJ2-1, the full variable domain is KAGVTQTPRYLIKTRGQQVTLSCSPISGHRSVSWYQQTPGQGLQFLFEYFSETQRNKGNFPGRFSGRQFSNSRSEMNVSTLELGDSALYLCASSLGAGGPNNEQFFGPGTRLTVL.

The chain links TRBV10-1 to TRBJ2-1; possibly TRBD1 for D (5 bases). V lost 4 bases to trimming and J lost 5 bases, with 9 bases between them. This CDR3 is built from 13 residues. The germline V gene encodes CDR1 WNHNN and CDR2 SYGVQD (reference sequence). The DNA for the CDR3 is TGCGCCAGCAGTGGAACAGGAAACAATGAGCAGTTCTTC. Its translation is CASSGTGNNEQFF.

The CDR3 spells CASSLALQETQYF. The CDR3, as DNA: TGTGCCAGCAGCTTAGCCCTACAAGAGACCCAGTACTTC. This chain connects TRBV7-2 to TRBJ2-5, with D unclear. V lost 0 bases, J lost 2 bases, and 4 bases lay in between. CDR1 SGHTA and CDR2 FQGNSA come from the germline V gene. The CDR3 runs to 13 residues.

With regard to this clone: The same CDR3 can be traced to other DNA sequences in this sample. DNA for the CDR3: TGTGCCAGCAGCTTGGGTCGGGGCGGGAGTTACGAGCAGTACTTC. Residues: CASSLGRGGSYEQYF. This chain joins TRBV28 and TRBJ2-7, with TRBD2 matching over 7 bases. V lost 6 bases and J lost 4; bases outside the gene matches: 12. The germline CDR1 and CDR2 sequences are MDHEN and SYDVKM. The CDR3 spans 15 residues.

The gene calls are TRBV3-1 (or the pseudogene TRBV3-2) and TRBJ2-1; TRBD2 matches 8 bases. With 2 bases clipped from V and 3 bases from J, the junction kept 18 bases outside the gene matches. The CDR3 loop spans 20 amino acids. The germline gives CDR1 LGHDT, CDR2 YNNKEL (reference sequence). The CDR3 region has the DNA TGTGCCAGCAGCCAACAACACCTGCTCAAGAGCGGGGGTGACTACAATGAGCAGTTCTTC. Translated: CASSQQHLLKSGGDYNEQFF.

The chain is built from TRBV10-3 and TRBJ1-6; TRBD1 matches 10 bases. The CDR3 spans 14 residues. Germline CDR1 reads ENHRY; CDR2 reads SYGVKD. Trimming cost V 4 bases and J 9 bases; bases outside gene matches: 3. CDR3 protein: CAISGGQGTSPLHF. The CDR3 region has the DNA TGTGCCATCAGTGGGGGACAGGGGACTTCACCCCTCCACTTT.

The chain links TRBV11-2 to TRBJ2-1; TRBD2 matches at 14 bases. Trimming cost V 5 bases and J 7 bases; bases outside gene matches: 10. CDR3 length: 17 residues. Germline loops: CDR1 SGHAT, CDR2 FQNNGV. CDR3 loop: CASSLAPGLAGDNEQFF. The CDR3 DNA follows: TGTGCCAGCAGCCTGGCCCCGGGACTAGCGGGGGATAATGAGCAGTTCTTC.

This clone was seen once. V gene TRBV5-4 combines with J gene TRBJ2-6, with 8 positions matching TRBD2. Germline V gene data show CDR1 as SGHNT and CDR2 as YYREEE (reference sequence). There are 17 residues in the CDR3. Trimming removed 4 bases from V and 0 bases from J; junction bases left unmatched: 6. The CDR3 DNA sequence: TGTGCCAGCAGCGCGACTAGCGTTAGCTCTGGGGCCAACGTCCTGACTTTC. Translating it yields CASSATSVSSGANVLTF. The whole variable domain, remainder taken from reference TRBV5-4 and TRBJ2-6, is ETGVTQSPTHLIKTRGQQVTLRCSSQSGHNTVSWYQQALGQGPQFIFQYYREEENGRGNFPPRFSGLQFPNYSSELNVNALELDDSALYLCASSATSVSSGANVLTFGAGSRLTVL.